This T cell receptor beta chain was obtained from a study of beta chain features in type 1 diabetes. Study in general: Cell yields, age and gender were similar between patients and healthy donors.

The CDR3 has 17 residues. CDR1 is LNHDA and CDR2 is SQIVND in the germline V gene (reference sequence). Trimming cost V 4 bases and J 3 bases; bases outside gene matches: 6. Of the isolated RNA, all was reverse transcribed, and so the sequenced material was expressed TCRB transcripts. Sequencing used immunoSEQ multiplex PCR; TCRdb keeps in-frame clones, though not all of them. The sample includes some 410,000 clones, approximately 13% of them seen just once. Sorted populations were all over 95% pure. The chain joins TRBV19 to TRBJ2-6, with TRBD1 matching over 10 bases. The sequenced sample consisted of naive CD4+ T cells from blood. The clonotype comes from a man aged 25-45 years in good health. CDR3 sequence: CASSTDRGQGGANVLTF. CDR3 sequence (DNA): TGTGCCAGTAGTACCGACAGGGGGCAAGGTGGGGCCAACGTCCTGACTTTC.